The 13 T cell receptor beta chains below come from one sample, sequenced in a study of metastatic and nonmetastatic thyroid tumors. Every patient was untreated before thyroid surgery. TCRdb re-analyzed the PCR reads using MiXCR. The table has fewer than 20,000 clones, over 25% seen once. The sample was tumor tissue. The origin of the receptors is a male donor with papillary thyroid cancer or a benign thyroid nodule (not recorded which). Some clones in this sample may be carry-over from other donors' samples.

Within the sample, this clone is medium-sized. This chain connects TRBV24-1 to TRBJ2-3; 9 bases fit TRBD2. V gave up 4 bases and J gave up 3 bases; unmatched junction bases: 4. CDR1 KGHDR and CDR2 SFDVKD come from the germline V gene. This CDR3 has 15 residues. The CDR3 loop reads CATSELAGGTDTQYF. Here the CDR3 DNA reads TGTGCCACCAGTGAACTCGCGGGAGGGACAGATACGCAGTATTTT.

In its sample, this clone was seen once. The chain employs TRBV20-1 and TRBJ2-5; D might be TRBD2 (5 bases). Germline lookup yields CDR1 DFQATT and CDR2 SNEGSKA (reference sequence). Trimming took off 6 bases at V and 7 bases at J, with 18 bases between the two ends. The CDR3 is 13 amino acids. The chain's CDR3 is CSAEGTTEGTQYF. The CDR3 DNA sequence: TGCAGTGCCGAGGGTACTACCGAGGGGACCCAGTACTTC.

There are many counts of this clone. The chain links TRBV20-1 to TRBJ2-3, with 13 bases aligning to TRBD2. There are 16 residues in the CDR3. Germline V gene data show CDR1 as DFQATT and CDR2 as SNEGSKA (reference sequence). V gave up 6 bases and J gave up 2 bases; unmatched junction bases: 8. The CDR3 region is CSAGGLAGATTDTQYF. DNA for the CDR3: TGCAGTGCCGGAGGACTAGCGGGGGCTACCACAGATACGCAGTATTTT.

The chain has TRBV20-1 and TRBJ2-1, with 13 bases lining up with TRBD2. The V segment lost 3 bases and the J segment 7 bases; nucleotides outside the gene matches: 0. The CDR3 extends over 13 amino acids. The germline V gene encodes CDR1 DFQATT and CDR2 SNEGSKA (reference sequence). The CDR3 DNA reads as TGCAGTGCTAGGGGACTAGCGGGAAATGAGCAGTTCTTC. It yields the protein CSARGLAGNEQFF.

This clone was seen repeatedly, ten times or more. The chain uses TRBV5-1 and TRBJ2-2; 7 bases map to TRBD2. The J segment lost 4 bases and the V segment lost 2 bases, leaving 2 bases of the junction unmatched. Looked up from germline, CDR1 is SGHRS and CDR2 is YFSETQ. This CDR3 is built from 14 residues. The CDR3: CASSFGTTTGELFF. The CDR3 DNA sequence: TGCGCCAGCAGCTTCGGGACTACCACCGGGGAGCTGTTTTTT.

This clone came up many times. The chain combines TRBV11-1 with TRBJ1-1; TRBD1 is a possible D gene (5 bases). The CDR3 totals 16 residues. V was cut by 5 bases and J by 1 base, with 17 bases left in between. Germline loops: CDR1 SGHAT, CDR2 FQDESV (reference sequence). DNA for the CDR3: TGTGCCAGCAGCCCGGACCTTCTCGGGACGAACACTGAAGCTTTCTTT. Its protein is CASSPDLLGTNTEAFF.

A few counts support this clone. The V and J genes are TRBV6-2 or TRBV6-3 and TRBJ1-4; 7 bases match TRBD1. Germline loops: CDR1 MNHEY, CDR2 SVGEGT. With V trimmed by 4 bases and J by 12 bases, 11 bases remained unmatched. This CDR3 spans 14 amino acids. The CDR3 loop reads CASSSGQTIEELFF. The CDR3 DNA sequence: TGTGCCAGCAGTTCGGGACAGACGATAGAAGAACTGTTTTTT.

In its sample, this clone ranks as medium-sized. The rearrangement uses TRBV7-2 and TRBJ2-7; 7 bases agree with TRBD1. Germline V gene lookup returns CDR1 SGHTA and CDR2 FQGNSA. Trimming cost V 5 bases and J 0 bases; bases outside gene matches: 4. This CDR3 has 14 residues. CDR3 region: CASSRTGSSYEQYF. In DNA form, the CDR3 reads TGTGCCAGCAGCCGGACAGGAAGCTCCTACGAGCAGTACTTC.

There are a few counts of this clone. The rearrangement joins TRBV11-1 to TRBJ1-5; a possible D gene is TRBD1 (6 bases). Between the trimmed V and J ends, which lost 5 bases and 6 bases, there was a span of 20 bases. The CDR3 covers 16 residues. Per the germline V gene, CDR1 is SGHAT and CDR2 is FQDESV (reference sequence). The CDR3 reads CASSTLGGRAGQPQHF. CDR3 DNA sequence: TGTGCCAGCAGCACTCTCGGGGGGCGGGCAGGTCAGCCCCAGCATTTT.

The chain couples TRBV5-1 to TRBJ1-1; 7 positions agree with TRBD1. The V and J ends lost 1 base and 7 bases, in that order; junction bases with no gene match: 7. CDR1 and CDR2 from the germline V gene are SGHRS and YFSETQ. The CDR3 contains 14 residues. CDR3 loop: CASSLQVRDSEAFF. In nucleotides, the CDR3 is TGCGCCAGCAGCTTGCAGGTTCGGGACAGTGAAGCTTTCTTT.

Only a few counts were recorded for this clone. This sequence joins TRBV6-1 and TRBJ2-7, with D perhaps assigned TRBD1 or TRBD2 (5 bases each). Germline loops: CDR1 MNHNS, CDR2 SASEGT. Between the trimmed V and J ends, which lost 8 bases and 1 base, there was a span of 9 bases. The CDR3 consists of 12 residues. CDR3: CASSRESYEQYF. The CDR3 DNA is TGTGCCAGCTCCAGGGAGTCCTACGAGCAGTACTTC.

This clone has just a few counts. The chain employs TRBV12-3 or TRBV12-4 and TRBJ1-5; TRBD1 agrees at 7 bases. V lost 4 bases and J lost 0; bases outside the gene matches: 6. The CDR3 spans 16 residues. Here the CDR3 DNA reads TGTGCCAGCAGTTCAGGGGGGCCTTATAGCAATCAGCCCCAGCATTTT. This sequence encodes CASSSGGPYSNQPQHF.

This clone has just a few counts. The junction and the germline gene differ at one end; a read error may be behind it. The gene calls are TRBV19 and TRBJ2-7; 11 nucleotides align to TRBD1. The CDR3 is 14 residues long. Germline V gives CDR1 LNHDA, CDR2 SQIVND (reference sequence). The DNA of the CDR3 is TGTGCCAGTGGACAGGGGGCGGTTCCCTACGATCAGTACTTC. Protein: CASGQGAVPYDQYF.